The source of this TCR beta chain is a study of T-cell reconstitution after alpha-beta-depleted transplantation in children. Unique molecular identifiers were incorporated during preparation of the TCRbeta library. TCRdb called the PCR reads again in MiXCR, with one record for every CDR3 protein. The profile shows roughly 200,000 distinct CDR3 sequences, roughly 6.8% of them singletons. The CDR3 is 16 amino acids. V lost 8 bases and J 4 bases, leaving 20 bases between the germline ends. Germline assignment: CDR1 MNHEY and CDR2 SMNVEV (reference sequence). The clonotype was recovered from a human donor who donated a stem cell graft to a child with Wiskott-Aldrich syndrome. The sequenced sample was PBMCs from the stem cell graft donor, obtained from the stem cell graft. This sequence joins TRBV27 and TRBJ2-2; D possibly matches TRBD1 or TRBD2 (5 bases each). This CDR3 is CASSRIGAGSTGELFF. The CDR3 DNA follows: TGTGCCAGCTCTAGGATAGGGGCGGGTAGCACCGGGGAGCTGTTTTTT.